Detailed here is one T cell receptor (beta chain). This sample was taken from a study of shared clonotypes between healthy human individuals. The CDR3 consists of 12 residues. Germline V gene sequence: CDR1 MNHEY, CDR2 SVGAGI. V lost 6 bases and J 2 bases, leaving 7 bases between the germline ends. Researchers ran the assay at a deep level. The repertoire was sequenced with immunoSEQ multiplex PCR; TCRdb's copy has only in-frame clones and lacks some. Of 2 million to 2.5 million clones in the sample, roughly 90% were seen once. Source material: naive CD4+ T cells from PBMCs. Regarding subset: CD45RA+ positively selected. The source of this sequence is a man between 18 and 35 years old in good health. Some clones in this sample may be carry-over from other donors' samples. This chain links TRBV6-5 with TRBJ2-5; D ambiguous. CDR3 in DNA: TGTGCCAGCAGCTATGATCAAGAGACCCAGTACTTC. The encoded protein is CASSYDQETQYF.